The 25 T cell receptor beta chains reported below all come from one sample, sequenced in a study of T-cell reconstitution after alpha-beta-depleted transplantation in children. Preparation of the TCRbeta library was carried out with unique molecular identifiers. TCRdb passed the PCR reads through MiXCR, listing each CDR3 protein once. The sample holds around 480,000 distinct CDR3 sequences; approximately 32% are singletons and the top ten take about 2.3%. The source was PBMCs from the stem cell graft donor, collected from the stem cell graft. These TCRs come from a human donor who donated a stem cell graft to a child with aplastic anemia.

This rearrangement joins TRBV5-1 to TRBJ2-7, with a possible D match to TRBD2 (6 bases). CDR1 SGHRS and CDR2 YFSETQ come from the germline V gene. Trimming took off 2 bases at V and 5 bases at J, with 11 bases between the two ends. The CDR3 has 13 amino acids. In DNA form, the CDR3 reads TGCGCCAGCAGCTTCTCCCCGGGAGACGAGCAGTACTTC. Its translation: CASSFSPGDEQYF.

This clonotype was seen more than once but under ten times. A read error may account for a junction end that differs from germline. The chain employs TRBV28 and TRBJ2-3; D gene unclear. The CDR3 loop spans 15 amino acids. Germline V gene lookup returns CDR1 MDHEN and CDR2 SYDVKM. The CDR3 DNA reads as TGTGCCAGCAGCTTATGGACCACTAGCACAGATACGCAGTATTTT. It is translated as CASSLWTTSTDTQYF.

This clonotype was seen only a few times. The chain couples TRBV27 to TRBJ1-2; no definite D call. V was pared by 0 bases and J by 6 bases, with 8 bases between. Germline values: CDR1 MNHEY, CDR2 SMNVEV (reference sequence). This CDR3 spans 13 amino acids. The CDR3 DNA reads as TGTGCCAGCAGTTTATCGGCGGGCGATGGCTACACCTTC. It specifies CASSLSAGDGYTF.

The genes are TRBV5-6 and TRBJ2-4; 10 bases are shared with TRBD2. V was clipped by 4 bases and J by 4 bases; unmatched bases: 8. This CDR3 is 16 amino acids long. CDR1 SGHDT and CDR2 YYEEEE come from the germline V gene. CDR3 protein: CASSQASGSGKNIQYF. DNA for the CDR3: TGTGCCAGCAGCCAAGCTAGCGGGAGTGGGAAAAACATTCAGTACTTC.

This clonotype was recorded a few times. The chain has TRBV6-5 and TRBJ1-5; D gene uncertain. The germline gives CDR1 MNHEY, CDR2 SVGAGI. Trimming removed 0 bases at V and 7 bases at J, with 13 bases between. The CDR3 spans 15 residues. The CDR3 protein is CASSYSSAGRQPQHF. CDR3 coding DNA: TGTGCCAGCAGTTACTCCTCCGCGGGGAGACAGCCCCAGCATTTT.

V gene TRBV27 combines with J gene TRBJ2-7, with D uncertain. CDR1 is MNHEY and CDR2 is SMNVEV in the germline V gene (reference sequence). V lost 0 bases and J lost 3, with 9 bases in between. This CDR3 comprises 14 residues. CDR3 region: CASSLSSVHYEQYF. The CDR3 DNA reads TGTGCCAGCAGTTTATCTTCGGTCCACTACGAGCAGTACTTC.

CDR3 in amino acids: CATSSPTKNIQYF. In DNA, the CDR3 is TGTGCCACCTCCAGTCCGACCAAAAACATTCAGTACTTC. V is TRBV24-1 and J is TRBJ2-4, with no clear D. V was pared by 9 bases and J by 2 bases, with 10 bases between. CDR1 and CDR2 from the germline V gene are KGHDR and SFDVKD. The length of the CDR3 is 13 residues.

This clonotype turned up a few times. The rearrangement joins TRBV12-3 or TRBV12-4 to TRBJ2-1; 8 positions match TRBD1. The V and J ends lost 1 base and 9 bases, in that order; junction bases with no gene match: 8. This CDR3 is built from 15 residues. CDR3 sequence (DNA): TGTGCCAGCAGTTTAGTCGGACAGGGTTACGGTGAGCAGTTCTTC. Protein product: CASSLVGQGYGEQFF.

The chain uses TRBV9 and TRBJ2-1; the D gene is possibly TRBD2 (5 bases). Germline assignment: CDR1 SGDLS and CDR2 YYNGEE. Between the trimmed V and J ends, which lost 4 bases and 6 bases, there was a span of 20 bases. There are 16 residues in the CDR3. CDR3 protein: CASSSATEVQSNEQFF. For the CDR3, the DNA is TGTGCCAGCAGCTCCGCGACGGAGGTCCAGAGCAATGAGCAGTTCTTC.

In its sample, this clonotype was seen a few times. The genes are TRBV5-1 and TRBJ2-7, with no clear D. CDR3 size: 14 residues. CDR1 and CDR2 (germline): SGHRS, YFSETQ. V shed 0 bases and J shed 2 bases, with 9 bases lying between them. The CDR3 nucleotides read TGCGCCAGCAGCTTGGAGGACGCAACCTACGAGCAGTACTTC. It yields the protein CASSLEDATYEQYF. Variable domain in full (rest from reference TRBV5-1 and TRBJ2-7): KAGVTQTPRYLIKTRGQQVTLSCSPISGHRSVSWYQQTPGQGLQFLFEYFSETQRNKGNFPGRFSGRQFSNSRSEMNVSTLELGDSALYLCASSLEDATYEQYFGPGTRLTVT.

This sequence joins TRBV2 and TRBJ2-1; 7 bases align to TRBD2. Germline V gives CDR1 SNHLY, CDR2 FYNNEI. With V trimmed by 5 bases and J by 0 bases, 10 bases remained unmatched. The length of the CDR3 is 17 residues. CDR3 in DNA: TGTGCCAGCAGTAGTAGCCTAGCGGTCAGCTCCTACAATGAGCAGTTCTTC. It yields the protein CASSSSLAVSSYNEQFF.

On this clonotype: The junction does not match germline at one end; this may be a read error. The chain employs TRBV5-6 and TRBJ2-3; no definite D call. The germline gives CDR1 SGHDT, CDR2 YYEEEE. This CDR3 spans 15 amino acids. The CDR3 DNA reads as TGTGCCAGCAGCTTGGCCGCCGGCAGCCCAGATATGCAGTATTTT. It codes for CASSLAAGSPDMQYF.

This clonotype turned up a few times. In DNA, the CDR3 is TGTGCCAGCAGCTTAGAACGGCTAGCGGGAGGAGAGACCCAGTACTTC. This gives the protein CASSLERLAGGETQYF. The chain has TRBV7-2 and TRBJ2-5; TRBD2 aligns across 11 bases. The length of the CDR3 is 16 residues. Per germline, CDR1 SGHTA and CDR2 FQGNSA. The V segment lost 1 base and the J segment 4 bases; nucleotides outside the gene matches: 5.

The rearrangement uses TRBV30 and TRBJ2-2; D is unresolved. The length of the CDR3 is 13 residues. Germline V CDR1 and CDR2: GTSNPN, SVGIG (reference sequence). Trimming removed 2 bases from V and 8 bases from J, with 12 bases in between. The CDR3 sequence is CAWSRHLRGELFF. The CDR3 bases are TGTGCCTGGAGTAGGCATCTAAGGGGGGAGCTGTTTTTT.

This clonotype was found a few times. The CDR3 DNA sequence: TGTGCCTGGAGTGGGCATGAAGCTTTCTTT. Translated, it gives CAWSGHEAFF. V gene TRBV30 combines with J gene TRBJ1-1; D unclear. The germline CDR1 and CDR2 sequences are GTSNPN and SVGIG (reference sequence). The CDR3 is 10 amino acids. With 1 base removed from V and 7 bases from J, the gap between germline ends came to 4 bases.

The rearrangement uses TRBV12-1 and TRBJ1-1; the table's D call, TRBD1, has no DNA check behind it. TRBV12-1 is annotated as a pseudogene. This CDR3 has 15 residues. Written as DNA, the CDR3 is TGTGCCAGCAGCTCGACGGGACAGGTGAACACTGAATCTTTCTTT. Encoded protein: CASSSTGQVNTESFF.

The chain links TRBV6-2 or TRBV6-3 to TRBJ1-5; TRBD1 agrees at 7 bases. The CDR3 is made up of 14 amino acids. Germline loops: CDR1 MNHEY, CDR2 SVGEGT. V shed 6 bases and J 3 bases; nucleotides not matched to a gene: 5. CDR3 sequence (DNA): TGTGCCAGCAGGAACGGGACAGTCAATCAGCCCCAGCATTTT. Translated: CASRNGTVNQPQHF.

This clonotype was observed a few times. J is TRBJ2-3 and V is TRBV20-1; no reliable D call. V gave up 5 bases and J gave up 6 bases, with 12 bases separating them. Looked up from germline, CDR1 is DFQATT and CDR2 is SNEGSKA (reference sequence). The CDR3 is made up of 12 amino acids. CDR3 amino acids: CSAGKNMDTQYF. As DNA, the CDR3 is TGCAGTGCTGGAAAAAACATGGATACGCAGTATTTT.

This chain links TRBV7-2 with TRBJ1-6; D is unclear. The V gene lost 9 bases and the J gene lost 7 bases, with 13 bases spanning the gap. The germline CDR1 and CDR2 sequences are SGHTA and FQGNSA. The CDR3 has 13 amino acids. CDR3 residues: CASSPRRNSPLHF. DNA for the CDR3: TGTGCCAGTTCGCCCCGGCGGAATTCACCCCTCCACTTT.

V is TRBV11-2 and J is TRBJ2-1; weak D call: TRBD1 (6 bases). V dropped 1 base and J dropped 0 bases, with 10 bases sitting between them. The CDR3 sequence is 16 residues long. Germline values: CDR1 SGHAT, CDR2 FQNNGV. In nucleotides, the CDR3 is TGTGCCAGCAGCTTAGCCTCGGACAGCTCCTACAATGAGCAGTTCTTC. Translation: CASSLASDSSYNEQFF. The whole variable domain, filled in from reference TRBV11-2 and TRBJ2-1, reads EAGVAQSPRYKIIEKRQSVAFWCNPISGHATLYWYQQILGQGPKLLIQFQNNGVVDDSQLPKDRFSAERLKGVDSTLKIQPAKLEDSAVYLCASSLASDSSYNEQFFGPGTRLTVL.

This clonotype was seen only a few times. The J gene is TRBJ2-2, the V gene TRBV5-1, with 9 bases that match TRBD1. The germline CDR1 and CDR2 sequences are SGHRS and YFSETQ. The V gene end was trimmed by 2 bases and the J gene end by 1 base; junction bases not matched to a gene: 6. This CDR3 is 17 amino acids long. The CDR3 spells CASSFDRGSLNTGELFF. CDR3 coding DNA: TGCGCCAGCAGCTTTGACAGGGGGTCGCTGAACACCGGGGAGCTGTTTTTT.

This clonotype was counted a few times. The chain employs TRBV11-2 and TRBJ2-5; perhaps TRBD1 as D (6 bases). V was pared by 4 bases and J by 7 bases, with 13 bases between. The CDR3 length is 13 residues. CDR1 is SGHAT and CDR2 is FQNNGV in the germline V gene. The CDR3 DNA sequence: TGTGCCAGCAGCTCTACAGGGTCGGGGACCCAGTACTTC. Protein product: CASSSTGSGTQYF.

The chain joins TRBV29-1 to TRBJ2-1; a weak D match, TRBD1 (6 bases). Trimming took off 2 bases at V and 2 bases at J, with 10 bases between the two ends. The CDR3 extends over 14 amino acids. The germline V gene encodes CDR1 SQVTM and CDR2 ANQGSEA. The CDR3 region is CSVENRDTYNEQFF. In DNA, the CDR3 is TGCAGCGTTGAAAACAGGGACACCTACAATGAGCAGTTCTTC.

The chain carries TRBV7-2 and TRBJ1-5, with no clear D. CDR1 is SGHTA and CDR2 is FQGNSA in the germline V gene. Trimming removed 1 base from V and 2 bases from J, with 9 bases in between. This CDR3 is 15 amino acids long. CDR3 in DNA: TGTGCCAGCAGCTTAGTATCGGTCGGCAATCAGCCCCAGCATTTT. It translates to CASSLVSVGNQPQHF.

The table lists this clonotype with a few counts. The chain couples TRBV13 to TRBJ1-1; the D is unclear. This CDR3 is built from 15 residues. V was clipped by 4 bases and J by 0 bases, with 12 bases between them. The germline V gene has CDR1 PRHDT and CDR2 FYEKMQ (reference sequence). CDR3 amino acids: CASSYGLLLNTEAFF. The DNA for the CDR3 is TGTGCCAGCAGCTACGGACTACTCTTGAACACTGAAGCTTTCTTT.